One and the same sample provided the 20 T cell receptor beta chains below, sequenced in a study of identifying expanded T cells in peripheral blood. Produced via immunoSEQ multiplex PCR; TCRdb's table is partial and in-frame only. The repertoire holds 60,000 to 80,000 clones, 90% seen once, with roughly 3% in the top ten. The source material was blood. The receptors here all came from a person between 18 and 70 years old in good health.

The V gene is TRBV30, the J gene TRBJ2-1; D call uncertain. The CDR3 runs 10 residues. The V and J ends lost 5 bases and 9 bases respectively, with 8 bases between them. Germline CDR1 is GTSNPN and CDR2 is SVGIG (reference sequence). The CDR3 coding sequence is TGTGCCTGGGGTGGGCGTGAGCAGTTCTTC. Residues: CAWGGREQFF.

The chain combines TRBV18 with TRBJ1-5, with D maybe TRBD1 (5 bases). Germline lookup yields CDR1 KGHSH and CDR2 LQKENI. The CDR3 runs 13 residues. V was shortened by 5 bases and J by 0 bases, with 5 bases between the two germline ends. The CDR3 is CASSRGSNQPQHF. CDR3 nucleotides: TGTGCCAGCTCAAGGGGTAGCAATCAGCCCCAGCATTTT.

The chain joins TRBV7-7 to TRBJ2-2; weak D call: TRBD1 (6 bases). This CDR3 contains 14 residues. V was pared by 5 bases and J by 2 bases, with 9 bases between. CDR1 is SSHAT and CDR2 is FNYEAQ in the germline V gene (reference sequence). The CDR3 DNA reads TGTGCCAGCAGCCAGGACAGAAACACCGGGGAGCTGTTTTTT. Its protein product is CASSQDRNTGELFF. The variable domain in full, completed from reference TRBV7-7 and TRBJ2-2, reads GAGVSQSPRYKVTKRGQDVTLRCDPISSHATLYWYQQALGQGPEFLTYFNYEAQPDKSGLPSDRFSAERPEGSISTLTIQRTEQRDSAMYRCASSQDRNTGELFFGEGSRLTVL.

The V and J genes are TRBV5-6 and TRBJ1-2; D remains ambiguous. In germline, CDR1 is SGHDT, CDR2 YYEEEE. The CDR3 runs 17 residues. Trimming cost V 0 bases and J 0 bases, with 15 bases left between them. DNA of the CDR3: TGTGCCAGCAGCTTGGTAGTGCAGGACGTGTCTAACTATGGCTACACCTTC. It codes for CASSLVVQDVSNYGYTF.

CDR3 amino acids: CASSTGDGETQYF. The CDR3 bases are TGTGCCAGTAGTACCGGGGACGGGGAGACCCAGTACTTC. The chain has TRBV19 and TRBJ2-5; D tentatively fits TRBD1 or TRBD2 (5 bases each). The germline V gene encodes CDR1 LNHDA and CDR2 SQIVND (reference sequence). V lost 4 bases to trimming and J lost 5 bases, with 11 bases between them. This CDR3 is 13 amino acids long. Filled out from reference TRBV19 and TRBJ2-5, the complete variable domain reads DGGITQSPKYLFRKEGQNVTLSCEQNLNHDAMYWYRQDPGQGLRLIYYSQIVNDFQKGDIAEGYSVSREKKESFPLTVTSAQKNPTAFYLCASSTGDGETQYFGPGTRLLVL.

The chain couples TRBV9 to TRBJ2-5; 8 bases are a match to TRBD2. The CDR3 consists of 17 residues. Trimming removed 0 bases from V and 0 bases from J; junction bases left unmatched: 7. Looked up from germline, CDR1 is SGDLS and CDR2 is YYNGEE. The CDR3 loop reads CASSVGASGGNQETQYF. DNA for the CDR3: TGTGCCAGCAGCGTAGGCGCCAGCGGGGGCAACCAAGAGACCCAGTACTTC.

The chain is built from TRBV11-2 and TRBJ1-3; no firm D call. CDR1 is SGHAT, CDR2 FQNNGV, per germline. The CDR3 contains 16 residues. Trimming took off 5 bases at V and 2 bases at J, with 16 bases between the two ends. The CDR3 sequence is CASSPGLGQAGNTIYF. CDR3 nucleotides: TGTGCCAGCAGCCCGGGGTTAGGCCAGGCTGGAAACACCATATATTTT. Full variable domain (remainder filled in from reference TRBV11-2 and TRBJ1-3): EAGVAQSPRYKIIEKRQSVAFWCNPISGHATLYWYQQILGQGPKLLIQFQNNGVVDDSQLPKDRFSAERLKGVDSTLKIQPAKLEDSAVYLCASSPGLGQAGNTIYFGEGSWLTVV.

The chain combines TRBV5-6 with TRBJ2-1; maybe TRBD1 (6 bases). CDR3 length equals 13 residues. The germline gives CDR1 SGHDT, CDR2 YYEEEE. V lost 2 bases to trimming and J lost 13 bases, with 16 bases between them. The CDR3 region has the DNA TGTGCCAGCAGCTTCCTCAGGGGATCGAAACAGTTCTTC. Translation: CASSFLRGSKQFF.

This chain joins TRBV6-6 and TRBJ2-5; TRBD1 matches at 7 bases. V lost 2 bases, J lost 5 bases, and 5 bases stayed unmatched. The CDR3 is made up of 14 amino acids. CDR1 MNHNY and CDR2 SVGAGI come from the germline V gene (reference sequence). CDR3 DNA: TGTGCCAGCAGTTACGGGGACAGTGTCGAGACCCAGTACTTC. It yields the protein CASSYGDSVETQYF.

The V and J genes are TRBV18 and TRBJ2-7; no reliable D call. The germline CDR1 and CDR2 sequences are KGHSH and LQKENI. The CDR3 extends over 14 amino acids. Trimming took off 2 bases at V and 4 bases at J, with 12 bases between the two ends. The CDR3 protein is CASSPSLGGYEQYF. The CDR3 bases are TGTGCCAGCTCACCAAGTTTAGGCGGATACGAGCAGTACTTC.

The rearrangement joins TRBV19 to TRBJ2-7, with 15 bases aligning to TRBD2. V was pared by 6 bases and J by 0 bases, with 9 bases of the junction left unmatched. This CDR3 comprises 18 residues. Germline lookup yields CDR1 LNHDA and CDR2 SQIVND (reference sequence). CDR3 nucleotides: TGTGCCAGTAGAGGGAAGGGACTAGCGGGGGGTTCCTCCTACGAGCAGTACTTC. It specifies CASRGKGLAGGSSYEQYF. Complete variable domain (other parts from reference TRBV19 and TRBJ2-7): DGGITQSPKYLFRKEGQNVTLSCEQNLNHDAMYWYRQDPGQGLRLIYYSQIVNDFQKGDIAEGYSVSREKKESFPLTVTSAQKNPTAFYLCASRGKGLAGGSSYEQYFGPGTRLTVT.

The rearrangement uses TRBV6-6 and TRBJ1-4; a weak D match, TRBD1 (5 bases). Trimming cost V 2 bases and J 6 bases, with 10 bases left between them. Germline V CDR1 and CDR2: MNHNY, SVGAGI (reference sequence). This CDR3 has 14 amino acids. The CDR3 reads CASSYQGGDEKLFF. The CDR3 DNA reads TGTGCCAGCAGTTACCAGGGAGGAGATGAAAAACTGTTTTTT.

This clone has just a few counts. At one end the junction does not follow the germline gene, possibly because of a read error. V and J are TRBV6-1 and TRBJ2-7, with 8 bases fitting TRBD1. This CDR3 has 12 amino acids. CDR1 and CDR2 from the germline V gene are MNHNS and SASEGT. This CDR3 is CASSEANGQGLF. CDR3 nucleotide sequence: TGTGCCAGCAGTGAAGCGAACGGACAGGGCCTCTTC.

The chain has TRBV19 and TRBJ2-1; TRBD1 matches at 8 bases. Trimming at V came to 6 bases and at J to 15 bases, leaving 13 bases not matched to a gene. The CDR3 has 13 residues. Germline CDR1 and CDR2: LNHDA and SQIVND (reference sequence). The CDR3 nucleotides read TGTGCCAGTAGGGATGGGACAGGTTATAGTCTGTTCTTC. As protein: CASRDGTGYSLFF.

The chain links TRBV28 to TRBJ1-3; 7 bases align to TRBD1. The CDR3 length is 16 residues. V was pared by 2 bases and J by 0 bases, with 4 bases of the junction left unmatched. CDR1 and CDR2 from the germline V gene are MDHEN and SYDVKM. The CDR3 region is CASSLGQAYSGNTIYF. The CDR3 DNA reads TGTGCCAGCAGTTTAGGACAGGCATACTCTGGAAACACCATATATTTT.

The chain uses TRBV6-5 and TRBJ2-5, with D perhaps TRBD2 (7 bases). The J call could be wrong; TRBJ2-7 is a better fit for the DNA end. Germline loops: CDR1 MNHEY, CDR2 SVGAGI. The CDR3 loop spans 15 amino acids. The CDR3 coding sequence is TGTGCCAGCAGCCTAAAGGGGGGGACTTCCTACGAGCAGTACTTC. This codes for CASSLKGGTSYEQYF.

J is TRBJ2-2 and V is TRBV6-5, with D unclear. This CDR3 has 14 amino acids. In germline, CDR1 is MNHEY, CDR2 SVGAGI. Trimming left V 8 bases short and J 0 bases short, with 10 bases between. Written as DNA, the CDR3 is TGTGCCAGCGGGTGGAACGCGAACACCGGGGAGCTGTTTTTT. It encodes CASGWNANTGELFF.

This clone has only a few counts. The chain carries TRBV7-8 and TRBJ2-2; 12 bases are a match to TRBD2. The V gene end was trimmed by 4 bases and the J gene end by 2 bases; junction bases not matched to a gene: 11. From germline, CDR1 is SGHVS and CDR2 FQNEAQ. The CDR3 has 19 amino acids. CDR3 DNA: TGTGCCAGCAGCTCCCCCACTGGACTAGCGGGGATAAACACCGGGGAGCTGTTTTTT. Translation gives CASSSPTGLAGINTGELFF. Using reference TRBV7-8 and TRBJ2-2 for the parts outside the CDR3, the full variable domain is GAGVSQSPRYKVAKRGQDVALRCDPISGHVSLFWYQQALGQGPEFLTYFQNEAQLDKSGLPSDRFFAERPEGSVSTLKIQRTQQEDSAVYLCASSSPTGLAGINTGELFFGEGSRLTVL.

There are a few counts of this clone. This sequence joins TRBV19 and TRBJ2-2; D might be TRBD2 (6 bases). V lost 3 bases, J lost 3 bases, and 11 bases lay in between. Germline V CDR1 and CDR2: LNHDA, SQIVND (reference sequence). The CDR3 sequence is 15 residues long. This chain's CDR3 is CASSMTGLDTGELFF. The CDR3 nucleotides read TGTGCCAGTAGTATGACGGGACTGGACACCGGGGAGCTGTTTTTT.

The chain is built from TRBV7-2 and TRBJ2-5; possibly TRBD1 for D (5 bases). Germline lookup yields CDR1 SGHTA and CDR2 FQGNSA. V was shortened by 2 bases and J by 2 bases, with 12 bases between the two germline ends. This CDR3 is built from 15 residues. The DNA of the CDR3 is TGTGCCAGCAGCTTACCCCGTAGGGGTCAAGAGACCCAGTACTTC. It translates to CASSLPRRGQETQYF.